This TCR beta chain was sequenced during a study of cytomegalovirus exposure and HLA in healthy donors. The PCR ran on 60 Vbeta and 13 Jbeta primers. Here immunoSEQ multiplex PCR was the method, and the copy in TCRdb shows in-frame clones only, minus some. Of 100,000 to 150,000 clones detected, 75% to 85% appear once; the ten largest clones hold 1%. This clone was recorded a few times. This CDR3 is 15 amino acids long. Germline CDR1 MNHEY, CDR2 SVGAGI. Deletions cut 6 bases from V and 2 bases from J, with 15 bases between. The rearrangement joins TRBV6-5 to TRBJ2-3, with TRBD1 as a possible D gene (6 bases). The sample comprised PBMCs. This TCR was recovered from a man in his forties in good health and CMV-seronegative. CDR3 nucleotides: TGTGCCAGCAGCCCACCGGACAGTTCCACAGATACGCAGTATTTT. Its translation is CASSPPDSSTDTQYF.